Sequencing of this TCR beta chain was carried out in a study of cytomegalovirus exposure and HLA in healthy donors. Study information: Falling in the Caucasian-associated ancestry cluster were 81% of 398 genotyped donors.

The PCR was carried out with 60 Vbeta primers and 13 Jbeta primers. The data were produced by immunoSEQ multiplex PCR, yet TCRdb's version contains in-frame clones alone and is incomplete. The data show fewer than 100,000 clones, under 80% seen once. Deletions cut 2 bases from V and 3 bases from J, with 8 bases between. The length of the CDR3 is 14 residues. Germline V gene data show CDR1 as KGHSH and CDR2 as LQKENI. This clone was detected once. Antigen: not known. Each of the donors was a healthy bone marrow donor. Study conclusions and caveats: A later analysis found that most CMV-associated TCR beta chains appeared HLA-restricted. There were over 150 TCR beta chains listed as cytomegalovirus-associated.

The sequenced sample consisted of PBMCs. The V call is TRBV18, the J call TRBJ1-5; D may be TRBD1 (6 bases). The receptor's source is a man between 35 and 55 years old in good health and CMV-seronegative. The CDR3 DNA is TGTGCCAGCTCACCAGCAGGGGACAATCAGCCCCAGCATTTT. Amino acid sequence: CASSPAGDNQPQHF.